Listed below are T cell receptor beta chains from one sample, sequenced in a study of blood T cell repertoires in COVID-19. The repertoire was sequenced with immunoSEQ multiplex PCR; TCRdb's copy has only in-frame clones and lacks some. This table holds about 160,000 clones, approximately 85% found once. The specimen was peripheral blood. These receptors originate from an elderly man with COVID-19, enrolled during active disease. CDR3s leave out the opening cysteine and the closing phenylalanine or tryptophan.

cdr3_aa v_call cdr3_length
ASSPIGTGRSPLH TRBV28 13
ASRDSHSNQPQH TRBV6-5 12
ASSQEARSSYNSPLH TRBV4-1 15
ASSTGGYGYT TRBV12-3/TRBV12-4 10
ASSFPQENYGYT TRBV28 12
ASSQDLSSGNTIY TRBV3-1/TRBV3-2 13
SAYTPNYGYT TRBV29-1 10
ASSDGQFNEKLF TRBV6-1 12
SVDPPGSDTQY TRBV29-1 11
ASSLNGGGTDTQY TRBV28 13
ASSPRGRGGYT TRBV2 11
ASSRSRPGQGTGELF TRBV4-1 15
ASSRTGSSNQPQH TRBV28 13
ASREGAGGQGTDTQY TRBV19 15
ASIGQPNFNYGYT TRBV2 13
ASSQGSTGTVSPLH TRBV3-1/TRBV3-2 14